This TCR beta chain was captured by sequencing in a study of OX40 agonist ivuxolimab in advanced cancers. There are 16 residues in the CDR3. Deletions cut 0 bases from V and 0 bases from J, with 9 bases between. CDR1 and CDR2 (germline): LNHNV, YYDKDF (reference sequence). The data were produced by immunoSEQ multiplex PCR, yet TCRdb's version contains in-frame clones alone and is incomplete. The table includes roughly 79,000 clones, around 80% detected once. Findings and limits, study-wide: The antigens recognized by the expanded peripheral T cells, that is their antigen specificity, were not determined.

On this clone itself: What it binds is not known.

The chain is built from TRBV15 and TRBJ2-1; D is uncertain. The material sequenced was CD4+ or CD8+ T cells sorted from blood, taken in a trial of the OX40 agonist ivuxolimab. This receptor was identified in an adult with an advanced solid tumor such as melanoma, head and neck, liver or kidney cancer. The CDR3 DNA is TGTGCCACCAGCAGAGAGGGTCGGAGCTCCTACAATGAGCAGTTCTTC. It specifies CATSREGRSSYNEQFF.